This entry lists 25 T cell receptor beta chains sequenced from one sample in a study of blood T cell repertoires in COVID-19. TCRdb's table, derived via immunoSEQ multiplex PCR, lists solely in-frame clones and lacks some. The data hold roughly 150,000 clones, with roughly 72% observed a single time. The sample comprised peripheral blood. These receptors were collected from a woman older than 75 with acute or convalescent COVID-19.

This clone was seen just once. The CDR3 DNA is TGTGCCAGCAGTCCCCATGAACTAGCCGCGAACACCGGGGAGCTGTTTTTT. Its translation is CASSPHELAANTGELFF. The chain is built from TRBV6-6 and TRBJ2-2; TRBD2 might be the D (6 bases). The CDR3 totals 17 residues. With 5 bases removed from V and 0 bases from J, the gap between germline ends came to 16 bases. CDR1 is MNHNY, CDR2 SVGAGI, per germline (reference sequence).

In this sample, this clone turned up a few times. V and J are TRBV19 and TRBJ1-2, with D possibly TRBD1 on 5 matching bases. Germline CDR1 is LNHDA and CDR2 is SQIVND (reference sequence). There are 12 residues in the CDR3. Deletions cut 4 bases from V and 6 bases from J, with 9 bases between. In nucleotides, the CDR3 is TGTGCCAGTAGTACCGACAGTGATGGCTACACCTTC. Translation gives CASSTDSDGYTF.

The J gene is TRBJ2-1, the V gene TRBV3-1 (or the pseudogene TRBV3-2), with D unresolved. Between the trimmed V and J ends, which lost 6 bases and 10 bases, there was a span of 16 bases. Germline CDR1 is LGHDT and CDR2 is YNNKEL (reference sequence). This CDR3 region has 13 residues. CDR3 DNA sequence: TGTGCCAGCAGGATGGAGCCCGTAGGCGAGCAGTTCTTC. This encodes CASRMEPVGEQFF.

The CDR3 coding sequence is TGTGCCAGTAGTATACGGAGCCGTAATAGCAATCAGCCCCAGCATTTT. It is translated as CASSIRSRNSNQPQHF. The rearrangement uses TRBV19 and TRBJ1-5; D unclear. The germline gives CDR1 LNHDA, CDR2 SQIVND (reference sequence). V was clipped by 2 bases and J by 0 bases, with 11 bases between them. There are 16 residues in the CDR3.

The V and J genes are TRBV5-1 and TRBJ2-5; a weak D match, TRBD2 (5 bases). This CDR3 contains 16 residues. CDR1 is SGHRS and CDR2 is YFSETQ in the germline V gene. The ends were cut back, 0 bases at V and 5 bases at J, with 17 bases in the middle. The CDR3 loop is CASSLGSPTGGETQYF. CDR3 DNA: TGCGCCAGCAGCTTGGGATCGCCTACGGGCGGGGAGACCCAGTACTTC.

Only a few counts were recorded for this clone. The chain recombines TRBV20-1 with TRBJ1-6; possible D gene TRBD1, 5 bases. The CDR3 runs 11 residues. The germline gives CDR1 DFQATT, CDR2 SNEGSKA (reference sequence). The CDR3 region is CRVGGASPLHF. The CDR3 bases are TGCAGGGTCGGGGGAGCTTCACCCCTCCACTTT.

The chain is built from TRBV2 and TRBJ1-5; 9 bases align to TRBD1. The CDR3 extends over 14 amino acids. Germline V gene lookup returns CDR1 SNHLY and CDR2 FYNNEI. Losses at the gene ends were 5 bases for V and 6 bases for J; bases not matched to a gene: 5. This CDR3 reads CASSRDRDGQPQHF. The CDR3 nucleotides are TGTGCCAGCAGTCGGGACAGGGATGGTCAGCCCCAGCATTTT.

This clone was observed a handful of times. The V and J genes are TRBV2 and TRBJ1-1, with 7 bases identical to TRBD1. The CDR3 contains 14 residues. Germline assignment: CDR1 SNHLY and CDR2 FYNNEI. Unmatched junction bases numbered 6, after V lost 2 bases and J lost 6 bases. CDR3 nucleotide sequence: TGTGCCAGCAGTGAATACAGGGGTTTCGCTGAAGCTTTCTTT. It codes for CASSEYRGFAEAFF.

This chain connects TRBV10-2 to TRBJ2-2; 7 nucleotides align to TRBD2. There are 15 residues in the CDR3. The V and J ends lost 5 bases and 1 base, in that order; junction bases with no gene match: 4. Germline-derived CDR1 and CDR2 are WSHSY and SAAADI. CDR3: CASSSSGMNTGELFF. CDR3 DNA: TGCGCCAGCAGTTCTAGCGGAATGAACACCGGGGAGCTGTTTTTT.

The rearrangement uses TRBV10-2 and TRBJ2-3, with TRBD1 identical over 9 bases. Germline values: CDR1 WSHSY, CDR2 SAAADI. V lost 4 bases and J lost 8; bases outside the gene matches: 7. CDR3 length: 14 amino acids. CDR3 nucleotides: TGCGCCAGCAGTGGGGACAGGGTGATGAGTACGCAGTATTTT. It encodes CASSGDRVMSTQYF.

The rearrangement uses TRBV5-6 and TRBJ1-1; D is undetermined. CDR3 length: 12 residues. The ends were cut back, 5 bases at V and 4 bases at J, with 9 bases in the middle. Germline V gene data show CDR1 as SGHDT and CDR2 as YYEEEE. CDR3 coding DNA: TGTGCCAGCAGTCTGCGGGCCACTGAAGCTTTCTTT. This translates into CASSLRATEAFF. The whole variable domain, remainder taken from reference TRBV5-6 and TRBJ1-1, is DAGVTQSPTHLIKTRGQQVTLRCSPKSGHDTVSWYQQALGQGPQFIFQYYEEEERQRGNFPDRFSGHQFPNYSSELNVNALLLGDSALYLCASSLRATEAFFGQGTRLTVV.

The chain joins TRBV5-1 to TRBJ1-5; 8 bases line up with TRBD1. The V gene end was trimmed by 1 base and the J gene end by 2 bases; junction bases not matched to a gene: 2. CDR1 SGHRS and CDR2 YFSETQ come from the germline V gene. The CDR3 spans 15 residues. CDR3 nucleotide sequence: TGCGCCAGCAGCTTGCAGGGGGCTGGCAATCAGCCCCAGCATTTT. Amino acids: CASSLQGAGNQPQHF.

The chain couples TRBV10-3 to TRBJ1-5; possible D gene TRBD1, 5 bases. This CDR3 is 16 amino acids long. Germline loops: CDR1 ENHRY, CDR2 SYGVKD. CDR3 DNA sequence: TGTGCTCCATCCCCCCCCGGAGGGGCTAGAGATCAGCCCCAGCATTTT. This sequence encodes CAPSPPGGARDQPQHF.

The V call is TRBV19, the J call TRBJ2-7, with a tentative D call TRBD2 (5 bases). Germline CDR1 is LNHDA and CDR2 is SQIVND (reference sequence). Trimming removed 0 bases from V and 7 bases from J, with 16 bases in between. This CDR3 has 15 residues. In nucleotides, the CDR3 is TGTGCCAGTAGTATAGAAAGACGGACTCGGAAGGAGCAGTACTTC. It specifies CASSIERRTRKEQYF.

V usage is TRBV20-1 and J usage is TRBJ2-3; D might be TRBD1 (6 bases). The CDR3 is 14 amino acids. Germline values: CDR1 DFQATT, CDR2 SNEGSKA (reference sequence). V dropped 3 bases and J dropped 4 bases, with 14 bases sitting between them. The CDR3 protein is CSASRPGESDTQYF. The CDR3 DNA follows: TGCAGTGCTAGTAGGCCAGGGGAATCAGATACGCAGTATTTT.

The chain couples TRBV5-1 to TRBJ1-5; D gene unclear. The V gene lost 0 bases and the J gene lost 0 bases, with 4 bases spanning the gap. Germline V gene sequence: CDR1 SGHRS, CDR2 YFSETQ. CDR3 length: 14 residues. The chain's CDR3 is CASSLGSSNQPQHF. For the CDR3, the DNA is TGCGCCAGCAGCTTGGGGAGTAGCAATCAGCCCCAGCATTTT.

V is TRBV12-2 and J is TRBJ2-1; the table assigns TRBD2, which was not confirmed against the DNA. TRBV12-2 is flagged as a pseudogene. The CDR3 contains 18 residues. CDR3 amino acids: CASRLAFGSGVAYNEQFF. The CDR3 nucleotides are TGTGCAAGTCGCTTAGCATTTGGTAGCGGGGTGGCCTACAATGAGCAGTTCTTC.

The gene calls are TRBV18 and TRBJ1-5, with TRBD1 matching over 8 bases. The V and J ends lost 5 bases and 12 bases, in that order; junction bases with no gene match: 6. This CDR3 contains 12 residues. Germline values: CDR1 KGHSH, CDR2 LQKENI. In DNA form, the CDR3 reads TGTGCCAGCTCAGAGACAGGGGAGAACCAGCATTTT. Protein product: CASSETGENQHF.

The chain couples TRBV19 to TRBJ1-1; D gene uncertain. V was clipped by 3 bases and J by 0 bases, with 11 bases between them. The CDR3 covers 15 residues. CDR1 is LNHDA, CDR2 SQIVND, per germline (reference sequence). CDR3 nucleotide sequence: TGTGCCAGTAGTATTCACCAGCGTATGAACACTGAAGCTTTCTTT. Encoded protein: CASSIHQRMNTEAFF.

The V call is TRBV6-5, the J call TRBJ1-2; D is perhaps TRBD1 (6 bases). This CDR3 is 15 amino acids long. Trimming took off 3 bases at V and 4 bases at J, with 15 bases between the two ends. In germline, CDR1 is MNHEY, CDR2 SVGAGI. The CDR3 sequence is CASSYLGNRAYGYTF. Written as DNA, the CDR3 is TGTGCCAGCAGTTATTTAGGTAACAGGGCCTATGGCTACACCTTC.

This clone showed up just once. The chain has TRBV5-1 and TRBJ2-3, with unresolved D. The V gene's germline CDR1 is SGHRS and CDR2 YFSETQ. This CDR3 is 13 amino acids long. The V end lost 0 bases, the J end lost 2 bases, and 4 bases lay between the germline ends. CDR3 nucleotides: TGCGCCAGCAGCTTGGACTTCACAGATACGCAGTATTTT. Translated: CASSLDFTDTQYF.

This clone was observed a single time. The chain combines TRBV5-6 with TRBJ1-5; 8 bases are shared with TRBD1. Trimming removed 0 bases from V and 2 bases from J; junction bases left unmatched: 7. CDR3 length: 17 residues. Germline V gives CDR1 SGHDT, CDR2 YYEEEE. CDR3 sequence: CASSLGQGANRNQPQHF. The CDR3 bases are TGTGCCAGCAGCTTGGGGCAGGGGGCGAATCGCAATCAGCCCCAGCATTTT.

The chain has TRBV5-1 and TRBJ2-1, with 11 positions matching TRBD2. The CDR3 runs to 16 residues. Germline assignment: CDR1 SGHRS and CDR2 YFSETQ. V lost 4 bases to trimming and J lost 4 bases; unmatched junction nucleotides: 7. The DNA for the CDR3 is TGCGCCAGCAGCCGACTCACTAGCGGGAGTTACAATGAGCAGTTCTTC. Translation: CASSRLTSGSYNEQFF.

As regards this clone: The same CDR3 arises from other DNA sequences in this sample as well. This chain uses TRBV19 with TRBJ2-5, with TRBD2 matching 7 bases. V was clipped by 1 base and J by 4 bases; unmatched bases: 3. Germline V gene data show CDR1 as LNHDA and CDR2 as SQIVND (reference sequence). The CDR3 totals 14 residues. The CDR3 is CASSIGPGGETQYF. CDR3 coding DNA: TGTGCCAGTAGTATAGGCCCGGGGGGAGAGACCCAGTACTTC.

The genes are TRBV7-2 and TRBJ1-5; 10 bases agree with TRBD1. From germline, CDR1 is SGHTA and CDR2 FQGNSA. The trim removed 6 bases at V and 6 bases at J, leaving 5 bases unmatched. The CDR3 has 14 residues. As DNA, the CDR3 is TGTGCCAGCAGGAGACAGGGGGCAGGTCAGCCCCAGCATTTT. Translated: CASRRQGAGQPQHF.